The 15 T cell receptor beta chains listed next were all sequenced from one sample in a study of molecular identifiers for immune sequencing clone quantification. From the PCR reads, TCRdb called clonotypes with MiXCR, one entry per CDR3 protein. Of 60,000 to 80,000 distinct CDR3 sequences listed, less than 20% are singletons. Sequenced material: naive CD8+ T cells from blood, with Jurkat cell RNA spiked in. The subset: FACS-sorted CD8+CD4-CCR7+CD45RA+ naive T cells. The receptor set was obtained from a human donor in good health. Some libraries in this study had Jurkat cell RNA spiked in.

This clonotype was counted a few times. The V and J genes are TRBV28 and TRBJ1-3, with D possibly matching TRBD1 (5 bases). V gave up 8 bases and J gave up 4 bases, with 18 bases separating them. The CDR3 consists of 15 residues. In germline, CDR1 is MDHEN, CDR2 SYDVKM. CDR3 protein: CASRLGSGGGNTIYF. In DNA form, the CDR3 reads TGTGCCAGCCGCCTCGGTAGCGGGGGAGGAAACACCATATATTTT.

The rearrangement joins TRBV7-9 to TRBJ1-1, with TRBD1 matching 11 bases. J was trimmed by 3 bases and V by 5 bases; bases with no gene match: 8. The germline V gene has CDR1 SEHNR and CDR2 FQNEAQ (reference sequence). This CDR3 is built from 16 residues. CDR3 sequence (DNA): TGTGCCAGCAGCAACCGGGACAGGGGGTGGCACACTGAAGCTTTCTTT. Protein product: CASSNRDRGWHTEAFF.

This clonotype was seen at least ten times. The rearrangement links TRBV2 to TRBJ1-1, with a weak D call TRBD1 (6 bases). Germline CDR1 and CDR2: SNHLY and FYNNEI. V shed 1 base and J shed 3 bases, with 18 bases lying between them. The CDR3 contains 17 residues. The CDR3 coding sequence is TGTGCCAGCAGTGAAGGGGAGGATTGGACAGAGGACACTGAAGCTTTCTTT. It specifies CASSEGEDWTEDTEAFF.

The chain has TRBV6-2 or TRBV6-3 and TRBJ2-1, with D unresolved. Per the germline V gene, CDR1 is MNHEY and CDR2 is SVGEGT. The CDR3 has 13 amino acids. The V end was cut by 2 bases, the J end by 6 bases, with 8 bases between. The CDR3 DNA is TGTGCCAGCAGTTACCCCCTCCCCAATGAGCAGTTCTTC. Residues: CASSYPLPNEQFF.

This clonotype was counted ten times or more. The chain joins TRBV11-3 to TRBJ2-2; no firm D call. Germline V gives CDR1 SGHNT, CDR2 YENEEA. The CDR3 consists of 14 residues. Trimming took off 5 bases at V and 4 bases at J, with 11 bases between the two ends. The CDR3 sequence: CASSPPRGTGELFF. CDR3 bases: TGTGCCAGCAGCCCCCCTCGCGGCACCGGGGAGCTGTTTTTT.

Ten or more counts support this clonotype. The V and J genes are TRBV19 and TRBJ2-7, with unresolved D. The germline V gene encodes CDR1 LNHDA and CDR2 SQIVND (reference sequence). The CDR3 is made up of 10 amino acids. CDR3 nucleotides: TGTGCTCCTACTGAACACGAGCAGTACTTC. It specifies CAPTEHEQYF.

This clonotype showed up many times. The V gene is TRBV7-9, the J gene TRBJ2-7; 8 positions match TRBD2. Germline loops: CDR1 SEHNR, CDR2 FQNEAQ (reference sequence). This CDR3 comprises 16 residues. The J segment lost 4 bases and the V segment lost 5 bases, leaving 13 bases of the junction unmatched. The CDR3 reads CASSSSISGRGYEQYF. The CDR3 bases are TGTGCCAGCAGCAGTAGCATCAGCGGGAGAGGGTACGAGCAGTACTTC.

This clonotype was seen repeatedly, ten times or more. The chain joins TRBV5-6 to TRBJ2-7; maybe TRBD2 (6 bases). CDR3 length equals 15 residues. The V and J ends lost 0 bases and 0 bases respectively, with 10 bases between them. CDR1 SGHDT and CDR2 YYEEEE come from the germline V gene. CDR3 sequence: CASSLGAGSSYEQYF. The CDR3 bases are TGTGCCAGCAGCTTGGGGGCGGGGAGCTCCTACGAGCAGTACTTC.

Many counts were recorded for this clonotype. This chain links TRBV30 with TRBJ2-5, with 11 bases matching TRBD2. V trimming: 3 bases; J trimming: 6 bases; junction bases outside the gene matches: 9. The CDR3 is 15 residues long. Germline loops: CDR1 GTSNPN, CDR2 SVGIG (reference sequence). Here the CDR3 DNA reads TGTGCCTGGAGCGCCCTAGCGGGGGGCGAGAAGACCCAGTACTTC. This encodes CAWSALAGGEKTQYF.

This clonotype has a count of ten or more. The rearrangement joins TRBV19 to TRBJ2-1, with 8 nucleotides matching TRBD2. The CDR3 runs 13 residues. With 3 bases clipped from V and 9 bases from J, the junction kept 4 bases outside the gene matches. Germline V gene sequence: CDR1 LNHDA, CDR2 SQIVND (reference sequence). The chain's CDR3 is CASSIGLAGEQFF. CDR3 nucleotides: TGTGCCAGTAGTATTGGACTAGCCGGTGAGCAGTTCTTC.

This clonotype was recorded at least ten times. V is TRBV13 and J is TRBJ1-1; D possibly corresponds to TRBD1 (5 bases). Looked up from germline, CDR1 is PRHDT and CDR2 is FYEKMQ (reference sequence). There are 12 residues in the CDR3. V lost 1 base and J 11 bases, leaving 11 bases between the germline ends. The CDR3 loop is CASSLAGPGAFF. The CDR3 region has the DNA TGTGCCAGCAGCTTAGCAGGGCCCGGCGCTTTCTTT.

The rearrangement links TRBV4-2 to TRBJ1-1; no reliable D call. V lost 1 base to trimming and J lost 0 bases, with 15 bases between them. This CDR3 spans 17 amino acids. The germline V gene encodes CDR1 LGHNA and CDR2 YNFKEQ. DNA of the CDR3: TGTGCCAGCAGCCAAGTTCTACTCGAGTTTATGAACACTGAAGCTTTCTTT. Residues: CASSQVLLEFMNTEAFF.

This clonotype was recorded many times. The chain couples TRBV19 to TRBJ2-7; D is unclear. Germline V CDR1 and CDR2: LNHDA, SQIVND (reference sequence). The CDR3 spans 15 residues. Trimming took off 9 bases at V and 3 bases at J, with 21 bases between the two ends. CDR3 sequence reads: CASPGPGTFLYEQYF. Written as DNA, the CDR3 is TGTGCCAGCCCAGGTCCGGGCACCTTCCTCTACGAGCAGTACTTC.

A note on this clonotype: A much larger clone lies a single base off, so this may be a read error. The J gene is TRBJ1-1, the V gene TRBV27; D perhaps matches TRBD1 (5 bases). Germline V gene data show CDR1 as MNHEY and CDR2 as SMNVEV (reference sequence). The CDR3 extends over 14 amino acids. Written as DNA, the CDR3 is TGTGCCAGCAGTTGGACCAGGGTTAACACTGGAGCTTTCTTT. It codes for CASSWTRVNTGAFF.

This chain joins TRBV12-3 or TRBV12-4 and TRBJ2-5; D is possibly TRBD1 or TRBD2 (5 bases each). This CDR3 comprises 17 residues. V lost 6 bases, J lost 0 bases, and 20 bases lay in between. Written as DNA, the CDR3 is TGTGCCAGCAGCCCCCGGGACGGGGAGAAGTACCAAGAGACCCAGTACTTC. As protein: CASSPRDGEKYQETQYF.